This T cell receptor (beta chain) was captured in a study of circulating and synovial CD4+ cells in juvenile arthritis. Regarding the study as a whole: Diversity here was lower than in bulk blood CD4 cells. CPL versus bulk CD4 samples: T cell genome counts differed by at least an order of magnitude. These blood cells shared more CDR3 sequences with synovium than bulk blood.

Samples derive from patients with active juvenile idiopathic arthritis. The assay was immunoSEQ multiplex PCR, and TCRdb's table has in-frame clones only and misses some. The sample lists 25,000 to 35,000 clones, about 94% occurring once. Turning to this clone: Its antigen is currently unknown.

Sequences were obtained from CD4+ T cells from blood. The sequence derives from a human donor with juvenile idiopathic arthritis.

CDR3 in amino acids: CATSRDNRGFTEAFF. Written as DNA, the CDR3 is TGTGCCACCAGCAGAGATAACAGGGGGTTCACTGAAGCTTTCTTT. The chain couples TRBV15 to TRBJ1-1, with 8 bases that match TRBD1. With V trimmed by 0 bases and J by 4 bases, 4 bases remained unmatched. The CDR3 covers 15 residues. Germline CDR1 LNHNV, CDR2 YYDKDF (reference sequence).